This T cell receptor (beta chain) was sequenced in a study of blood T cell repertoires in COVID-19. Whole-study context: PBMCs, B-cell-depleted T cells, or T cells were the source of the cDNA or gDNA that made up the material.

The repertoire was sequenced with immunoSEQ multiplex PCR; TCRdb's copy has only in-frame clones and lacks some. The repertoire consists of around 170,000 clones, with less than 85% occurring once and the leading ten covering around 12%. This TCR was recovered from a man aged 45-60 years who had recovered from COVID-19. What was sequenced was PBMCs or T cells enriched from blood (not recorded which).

CDR3 in amino acids: CASSPGREETQYF. The CDR3 nucleotides read TGTGCCAGCTCACCAGGGCGTGAAGAGACCCAGTACTTC. The rearrangement uses TRBV18 and TRBJ2-5, with D uncertain. CDR3 length: 13 residues. Germline V CDR1 and CDR2: KGHSH, LQKENI. Trimming removed 2 bases at V and 3 bases at J, with 7 bases between.